The clone carrying this T cell receptor beta chain came up once. Trimming stripped 6 bases from V and 4 bases from J, with 15 bases between. Germline V gene sequence: CDR1 WSHSY, CDR2 SAAADI. The length of the CDR3 is 14 residues. As handled by the study authors: Amplification with reference gene primers provided the estimates of nucleated cell counts. TCRdb's copy holds only in-frame clones and misses some; the assay was immunoSEQ multiplex PCR. That table gives V, J and clone size, and the DNA gave D and trimming. The sample has 150,000 to 200,000 clones, more than 75% seen once; the top ten hold 3% to 4%. These data come from a study of blood T cell repertoires in COVID-19. Whole-study context: Material from acute and convalescent COVID-19 was sourced from the United States, Italy and Spain. Nucleic acid was either cDNA or gDNA, and it came from T cells, B-cell-depleted T cells, or PBMCs.

The chain couples TRBV10-2 to TRBJ1-1; TRBD1 is a possible D gene (5 bases). The clonotype comes from a man younger than 30 with active or convalescent COVID-19. Specimen: peripheral blood. CDR3 protein: CASREDLGATEAFF. The CDR3 DNA follows: TGCGCCAGCAGGGAAGACCTAGGGGCCACTGAAGCTTTCTTT.